A selection of T cell receptor beta chains follows, all from one sample in a study of cytomegalovirus exposure and HLA in healthy donors. Some clones are missing from TCRdb's copy, which holds only in-frame ones; the method was immunoSEQ multiplex PCR. Here the sample spans about 130,000 clones, about 79% being singletons. Sequencing was performed on PBMCs. These receptors were collected from a woman between 50 and 59 years old in good health and CMV-seronegative. CDR3s include the opening cysteine and the closing phenylalanine or tryptophan. The D gene is left open where the match is weak. A row's size may be missing; if present it is once, few, many or a size class.

CDR3: CASSVGYGSYEQYF
DNA: TGTGCCAGCAGCGTAGGTTACGGCTCCTACGAGCAGTACTTC
V: TRBV9
size: -
J: TRBJ2-7
D: -

CDR3: CASSSDRVVGYGYTF
DNA: TGTGCCAGTAGTAGCGACAGGGTCGTCGGCTATGGCTACACCTTC
V: TRBV19
size: -
J: TRBJ1-2
D: TRBD1

CDR3: CASSPGQSYEQYF
DNA: TGTGCCAGCAGCCCGGGACAGTCCTACGAGCAGTACTTC
V: TRBV13
size: few
J: TRBJ2-7
D: TRBD1

CDR3: CASSLTGTTDTQYF
DNA: TGCGCCAGCAGCTTGACAGGGACAACAGATACGCAGTATTTT
V: TRBV5-1
size: -
J: TRBJ2-3
D: -

CDR3: CAISGGRGQETQYF
DNA: TGTGCCATCAGTGGTGGACGGGGCCAAGAGACCCAGTACTTC
V: TRBV10-3
size: -
J: TRBJ2-5
D: -

CDR3: CASSTRQGGYNEKLFF
DNA: TGTGCCAGCAGCACCCGACAGGGGGGGTATAATGAAAAACTGTTTTTT
V: TRBV9
size: -
J: TRBJ1-4
D: TRBD1

CDR3: CASMRGAYEKLFF
DNA: TGTGCCAGCATGCGGGGGGCTTACGAAAAACTGTTTTTT
V: TRBV7-8
size: -
J: TRBJ1-4
D: -

CDR3: CACLQGSTDTQYF
DNA: TGTGCCTGCCTCCAGGGCTCCACAGATACGCAGTATTTT
V: TRBV30
size: -
J: TRBJ2-3
D: -

CDR3: CASSPSSANTGELFF
DNA: TGTGCCAGTAGTCCCTCCTCAGCGAACACCGGGGAGCTGTTTTTT
V: TRBV19
size: -
J: TRBJ2-2
D: -

CDR3: CASSPVTGFQETQYF
DNA: TGTGCCAGCAGCCCAGTCACAGGATTCCAAGAGACCCAGTACTTC
V: TRBV7-3
size: -
J: TRBJ2-5
D: -

CDR3: CASSQTRGPGELFF
DNA: TGCGCCAGCAGCCAAACCAGGGGGCCGGGGGAGCTGTTTTTT
V: TRBV4-1
size: -
J: TRBJ2-2
D: TRBD1

CDR3: CAISESPGQNNQPQHF
DNA: TGTGCCATCAGTGAGTCGCCGGGACAGAACAATCAGCCCCAGCATTTT
V: TRBV10-3
size: -
J: TRBJ1-5
D: TRBD1

CDR3: CASRGQPNQPQHF
DNA: TGTGCCAGCAGGGGACAGCCCAATCAGCCCCAGCATTTT
V: TRBV2
size: -
J: TRBJ1-5
D: TRBD1

CDR3: CASSPPGGNQPQHF
DNA: TGCGCCAGCAGCCCCCCCGGGGGCAATCAGCCCCAGCATTTT
V: TRBV4-1
size: -
J: TRBJ1-5
D: -

CDR3: CASTPGLAGPPSESDTQYF
DNA: TGTGCCAGTACCCCGGGACTAGCGGGACCTCCCAGCGAGTCGGATACGCAGTATTTT
V: TRBV19
size: -
J: TRBJ2-3
D: TRBD2

CDR3: CASSYTGEGTEAFF
DNA: TGTGCCAGCAGTTACACAGGGGAAGGAACTGAAGCTTTCTTT
V: TRBV6-5
size: -
J: TRBJ1-1
D: TRBD1

CDR3: CASRPGTGLEQYF
DNA: TGTGCCAGCAGACCCGGGACAGGCCTCGAGCAGTACTTC
V: TRBV28
size: -
J: TRBJ2-7
D: TRBD1

CDR3: CAWRIGGYGYTF
DNA: TGTGCCTGGAGGATAGGCGGCTATGGCTACACCTTC
V: TRBV30
size: -
J: TRBJ1-2
D: -

CDR3: CAWGTGRANYGYTF
DNA: TGTGCCTGGGGGACAGGGAGAGCTAACTATGGCTACACCTTC
V: TRBV30
size: once
J: TRBJ1-2
D: TRBD1

CDR3: CASSLGPGETQYF
DNA: TGTGCCAGCAGCTTAGGTCCCGGGGAGACCCAGTACTTC
V: TRBV11-3
size: -
J: TRBJ2-5
D: -

CDR3: CASSLNRDRASRLTHGYTF
DNA: TGTGCCAGCAGTTTAAACCGGGACAGGGCTTCGCGCCTGACCCATGGCTACACCTTC
V: TRBV28
size: once
J: TRBJ1-2
D: TRBD1

CDR3: CASSPGTSNSNQPQHF
DNA: TGTGCCAGCAGCCCTGGGACAAGTAATAGCAATCAGCCCCAGCATTTT
V: TRBV5-8
size: -
J: TRBJ1-5
D: -

CDR3: CASSPGTVPYGYTF
DNA: TGTGCCAGCAGCCCTGGGACAGTTCCCTATGGCTACACCTTC
V: TRBV28
size: -
J: TRBJ1-2
D: TRBD1

CDR3: CASSLARNNEQFF
DNA: TGCGCCAGCAGCTTGGCCAGGAACAATGAGCAGTTCTTC
V: TRBV5-1
size: few
J: TRBJ2-1
D: -

CDR3: CASSGTGNQPQHF
DNA: TGTGCCAGCAGCGGGACAGGTAATCAGCCCCAGCATTTT
V: TRBV5-5
size: -
J: TRBJ1-5
D: TRBD1

CDR3: CASSPKVRESNEQFF
DNA: TGTGCCAGCAGCCCTAAGGTACGGGAAAGCAATGAGCAGTTCTTC
V: TRBV7-9
size: once
J: TRBJ2-1
D: -

CDR3: CASSNHRLAGAHDQFF
DNA: TGTGCCAGCAGTAACCACCGACTAGCGGGAGCCCACGATCAGTTCTTC
V: TRBV27
size: once
J: TRBJ2-1
D: TRBD2

CDR3: CASREGSGYTF
DNA: TGTGCCAGCAGGGAGGGAAGTGGCTACACCTTC
V: TRBV25-1
size: -
J: TRBJ1-2
D: -

CDR3: CASSLPWDREETQYF
DNA: TGTGCCAGCAGTCTCCCTTGGGACAGGGAAGAGACCCAGTACTTC
V: TRBV5-6
size: -
J: TRBJ2-5
D: TRBD1

CDR3: CASGTASEAFF
DNA: TGTGCCAGCGGTACTGCTAGTGAAGCTTTCTTT
V: TRBV28
size: few
J: TRBJ1-1
D: -

CDR3: CAWSLGKGAGELFF
DNA: TGTGCCTGGAGTTTAGGAAAGGGGGCCGGGGAGCTGTTTTTT
V: TRBV30
size: -
J: TRBJ2-2
D: -

CDR3: CSVTEGGVYNEQFF
DNA: TGCAGCGTTACGGAGGGAGGAGTCTACAATGAGCAGTTCTTC
V: TRBV29-1
size: few
J: TRBJ2-1
D: -

CDR3: CASSIDLESGELFF
DNA: TGTGCCAGTAGTATAGATCTTGAGTCGGGGGAGCTGTTTTTT
V: TRBV19
size: -
J: TRBJ2-2
D: -

CDR3: CASSLQGALDTGELFF
DNA: TGCGCCAGCAGCCTACAGGGGGCGCTGGACACCGGGGAGCTGTTTTTT
V: TRBV5-1
size: -
J: TRBJ2-2
D: TRBD1

CDR3: CASSQVLAGGWSLTDTQYF
DNA: TGCGCCAGCAGCCAAGTTCTAGCGGGAGGGTGGTCGCTCACAGATACGCAGTATTTT
V: TRBV4-3
size: -
J: TRBJ2-3
D: TRBD2

CDR3: CASSRSGNTEAFF
DNA: TGTGCCAGTAGTAGATCAGGGAACACTGAAGCTTTCTTT
V: TRBV19
size: -
J: TRBJ1-1
D: -

CDR3: CASSQDQDRRGYTF
DNA: TGCGCCAGCAGCCAAGATCAAGATCGTCGGGGCTACACCTTC
V: TRBV4-3
size: -
J: TRBJ1-2
D: -

CDR3: CASSHNTGELFF
DNA: TGTGCCAGCAGCCATAACACCGGGGAGCTGTTTTTT
V: TRBV5-4
size: -
J: TRBJ2-2
D: -

CDR3: CASSQLSRTGYEKLFF
DNA: TGCGCCAGCAGCCAGCTTAGTCGGACAGGGTATGAAAAACTGTTTTTT
V: TRBV4-1
size: -
J: TRBJ1-4
D: TRBD1

CDR3: CASSWAGAETQYF
DNA: TGTGCCAGTTCCTGGGCGGGAGCAGAGACCCAGTACTTC
V: TRBV19
size: many
J: TRBJ2-5
D: TRBD2

CDR3: CASSPGQGAWDTEAFF
DNA: TGTGCCAGCTCACCGGGACAGGGGGCCTGGGACACTGAAGCTTTCTTT
V: TRBV18
size: -
J: TRBJ1-1
D: TRBD1

CDR3: CASSVGLLGQGSYEQYF
DNA: TGTGCCAGCAGCGTAGGCCTCCTAGGACAGGGCTCCTACGAGCAGTACTTC
V: TRBV9
size: -
J: TRBJ2-7
D: TRBD1

CDR3: CASSQDTRNEQFF
DNA: TGTGCCAGCAGCCAAGATACTCGCAATGAGCAGTTCTTC
V: TRBV14
size: -
J: TRBJ2-1
D: -

CDR3: CASSLTGVGTDTQYF
DNA: TGTGCCAGCAGCTTGACGGGAGTGGGCACAGATACGCAGTATTTT
V: TRBV5-4
size: -
J: TRBJ2-3
D: -

CDR3: CASSLGGGYLYEQYF
DNA: TGTGCCAGCAGCTTGGGCGGGGGGTACCTCTACGAGCAGTACTTC
V: TRBV5-6
size: once
J: TRBJ2-7
D: TRBD2

CDR3: CASSPGVGLYEQYF
DNA: TGTGCCAGCAGCCCCGGAGTAGGACTTTACGAGCAGTACTTC
V: TRBV5-4
size: -
J: TRBJ2-7
D: -